This T cell receptor beta chain is from a study of shared clonotypes between healthy human individuals. CDR3 length equals 11 residues. Trimming shortened V by 5 bases and J by 13 bases, and 12 bases separated the two germline ends. Germline lookup yields CDR1 PRHDT and CDR2 FYEKMQ (reference sequence). This table comes from immunoSEQ multiplex PCR, and its TCRdb copy is limited to in-frame clones, with some not included. The table lists around 640,000 clones, 95% to 96% of them singletons. Only CD45RO-negative cells positively selected for CCR7 counted as naive CD8 cells, so terminally differentiated effector memory CD45RA+ cells were excluded.

The sequencing input was naive CD8+ T cells sorted from blood. This chain uses TRBV13 with TRBJ2-1, with D possibly matching TRBD1 (5 bases). This receptor was obtained from a woman younger than 45 in good health. The CDR3 DNA reads TGTGCCAGCAGCCCTCAGGGTCTACAGTTCTTC. Encoded protein: CASSPQGLQFF.